These T cell receptor beta chains were read from a single sample in a study of shared clonotypes between healthy human individuals. The method was immunoSEQ multiplex PCR; TCRdb's version includes in-frame clones alone and lacks a portion of them. The sample shows more than 200,000 clones, 60% to 70% of them seen only once. Sequenced material: memory CD4+ T cells sorted from blood. All receptors come from a man between 25 and 39 years old in good health. Both conserved end residues are part of each CDR3. The D gene is left open where the match is weak. Where a row states a size, it is once, few, many or the class of an expanded clone; other rows omit it.

V,J,D,size,CDR3,DNA
TRBV7-9,TRBJ2-5,TRBD2,.,CASSTRLARGETQYF,TGTGCCAGCAGCACCCGACTAGCAAGGGGAGAGACCCAGTACTTC
TRBV7-2,TRBJ2-6,.,.,CASSLGALGANVLTF,TGTGCCAGCAGCTTGGGGGCCCTTGGGGCCAACGTCCTGACTTTC
TRBV11-2,TRBJ1-1,.,.,CASSLIGLIDSRKAFF,TGTGCCAGCAGCTTAATCGGACTCATCGATTCGAGGAAAGCTTTCTTT
TRBV7-8,TRBJ1-5,.,.,CASSLGGGRRNQPQHF,TGTGCCAGCAGCTTAGGCGGGGGTCGAAGAAATCAGCCCCAGCATTTT
TRBV11-2,TRBJ1-2,.,.,CASSSGQRYGYTF,TGTGCCAGCAGCTCAGGACAGCGGTATGGCTACACCTTC
TRBV27,TRBJ2-1,TRBD2,.,CASSLGLAGVPGEQFF,TGTGCCAGCAGTCTGGGACTAGCGGGAGTTCCGGGTGAGCAGTTCTTC
TRBV5-5,TRBJ2-2,.,.,CASSLAGTSGTGELFF,TGTGCCAGCAGCTTAGCGGGTACCTCCGGCACCGGGGAGCTGTTTTTT
TRBV11-3,TRBJ2-7,TRBD1,.,CASSLGQGNSYEQYF,TGTGCCAGCAGCTTAGGACAGGGGAACTCCTACGAGCAGTACTTC
TRBV30,TRBJ2-7,.,.,CAWTRGGYEQYF,TGTGCCTGGACCCGAGGGGGCTACGAGCAGTACTTC
TRBV7-9,TRBJ2-1,TRBD2,.,CASSLALGGVNEQFF,TGTGCCAGCAGCTTAGCCCTTGGGGGGGTCAATGAGCAGTTCTTC
TRBV6-5,TRBJ1-1,.,.,CASMRDRTIRIEAFF,TGTGCCAGCATGAGAGACAGAACTATAAGGATTGAAGCTTTCTTT
TRBV7-8,TRBJ2-1,.,.,CASSARDSSYNEQFF,TGTGCCAGCAGCGCCCGGGACTCCTCCTACAATGAGCAGTTCTTC
TRBV5-1,TRBJ2-2,TRBD2,few,CASSWLAGPETGELFF,TGCGCCAGCAGTTGGCTAGCGGGACCCGAGACCGGGGAGCTGTTTTTT
TRBV9,TRBJ2-5,.,.,CASSVGQGSETQYF,TGTGCCAGCAGCGTAGGCCAGGGAAGCGAGACCCAGTACTTC
TRBV10-2,TRBJ1-5,.,.,CASNDQGPTFQPQHF,TGCGCCAGCAATGACCAGGGTCCTACCTTTCAGCCCCAGCATTTT
TRBV28,TRBJ1-2,.,.,CASSQYGTTDRGIYGYTF,TGTGCCAGCAGTCAATATGGTACAACTGACCGAGGAATATATGGCTACACCTTC
TRBV18,TRBJ2-3,.,.,CASSPTPPTMGTDTQYF,TGTGCCAGCTCACCAACTCCCCCCACCATGGGGACAGATACGCAGTATTTT
TRBV28,TRBJ2-7,TRBD2,.,CASSPDLAGGSYEQYF,TGTGCCAGCAGTCCGGACCTAGCGGGAGGTTCCTACGAGCAGTACTTC
TRBV11-2,TRBJ2-2,.,.,CASSQLASIGELFF,TGTGCCAGCAGCCAACTAGCTAGTATCGGGGAGCTGTTTTTT
TRBV11-3,TRBJ2-7,.,.,CASSLAPQREQYF,TGTGCCAGCAGCTTAGCACCTCAGCGCGAGCAGTACTTC
TRBV5-3,TRBJ2-2,.,.,CARNDRRAGNGELFF,TGTGCCAGAAACGATAGGAGGGCCGGGAACGGGGAGCTGTTTTTT
TRBV2,TRBJ1-4,TRBD1,.,CASSRDRGEKLFF,TGTGCCAGCAGCCGGGACAGGGGTGAAAAACTGTTTTTT
TRBV5-4,TRBJ2-1,.,.,CASSLGGLSPYNEQFF,TGTGCCAGCAGCTTGGGTGGGCTTAGCCCCTACAATGAGCAGTTCTTC
TRBV10-3,TRBJ2-7,.,once,CAIGDRLYYEQYF,TGTGCCATTGGGGACCGCCTCTACTACGAGCAGTACTTC
TRBV10-2,TRBJ2-1,.,.,CASSPQNNEQFF,TGCGCCAGCAGTCCCCAAAACAATGAGCAGTTCTTC
TRBV7-9,TRBJ2-2,.,once,CASSARQGGTGELFF,TGTGCCAGCAGCGCACGACAGGGAGGGACCGGGGAGCTGTTTTTT
TRBV29-1,TRBJ2-1,TRBD2,once,CSGTGPSGRYNEQFF,TGCAGCGGGACGGGGCCTAGCGGAAGATACAATGAGCAGTTCTTC
TRBV11-2,TRBJ2-7,TRBD1,once,CASSVGRDRGVEQYF,TGTGCCAGCAGCGTAGGCCGGGACAGGGGTGTTGAGCAGTACTTC
TRBV11-2,TRBJ2-7,.,.,CASSLNRASYEQYF,TGTGCCAGCAGCTTAAACAGGGCCTCCTACGAGCAGTACTTC
TRBV2,TRBJ2-1,TRBD1,few,CASGTGLLNEQFF,TGTGCCAGCGGGACAGGTCTTTTAAATGAGCAGTTCTTC
TRBV20-1,TRBJ2-7,.,.,CSAMFRGEQYF,TGCAGTGCTATGTTCAGGGGAGAGCAGTACTTC
TRBV12-2,TRBJ2-7,.,once,CASRCGAGGFYEQYF,TGTGCAAGTCGTTGCGGGGCAGGGGGTTTTTACGAGCAGTACTTC
TRBV5-3,TRBJ2-2,TRBD2,.,CASSILADHTGELFF,TGTGCCAGCAGTATCCTAGCGGACCACACCGGGGAGCTGTTTTTT
TRBV11-3,TRBJ2-2,.,.,CASSLRGTVTGELFF,TGTGCCAGCAGCTTACGGGGGACAGTCACCGGGGAGCTGTTTTTT
TRBV10-2,TRBJ2-7,TRBD2,once,CASSGTSGMPPSSYEQYF,TGCGCCAGCAGTGGGACTAGCGGGATGCCACCTAGCTCCTACGAGCAGTACTTC
TRBV18,TRBJ1-1,.,.,CASSQVNGDTEAFF,TGTGCCAGCTCGCAGGTCAATGGGGACACTGAAGCTTTCTTT
TRBV5-1,TRBJ2-7,.,.,CASSTDGTYEQYF,TGCGCCAGCAGCACCGACGGGACCTACGAGCAGTACTTC
TRBV4-3,TRBJ1-3,.,.,CASSQDLLLNSGNTIYF,TGCGCCAGCAGCCAAGATCTCCTGCTAAACTCTGGAAACACCATATATTTT
TRBV10-3,TRBJ2-1,.,once,CAIGAWEGNEQFF,TGTGCCATCGGTGCCTGGGAAGGGAATGAGCAGTTCTTC
TRBV28,TRBJ2-1,.,.,CASSSILGGPGAHNEQFF,TGTGCCAGCAGTTCAATCCTGGGGGGGCCAGGCGCACACAATGAGCAGTTCTTC